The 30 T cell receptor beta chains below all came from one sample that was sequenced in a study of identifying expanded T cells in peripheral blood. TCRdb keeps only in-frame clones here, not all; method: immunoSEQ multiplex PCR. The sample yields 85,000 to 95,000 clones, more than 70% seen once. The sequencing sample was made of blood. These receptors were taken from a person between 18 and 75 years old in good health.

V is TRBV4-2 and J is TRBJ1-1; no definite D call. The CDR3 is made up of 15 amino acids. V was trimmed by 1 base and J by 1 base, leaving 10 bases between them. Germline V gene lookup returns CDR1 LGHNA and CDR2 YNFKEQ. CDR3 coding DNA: TGTGCCAGCAGCCAAGGAGGCGTTTCGAACACTGAAGCTTTCTTT. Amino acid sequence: CASSQGGVSNTEAFF.

CDR3 residues: CASSDDGEPGELFF. CDR3 DNA: TGTGCCAGCAGTGACGACGGGGAACCCGGGGAGCTGTTTTTT. The chain has TRBV6-5 and TRBJ2-2; a possible D gene is TRBD2 (5 bases). Trimming cost V 5 bases and J 6 bases, with 13 bases left between them. This CDR3 is built from 14 residues. Germline CDR1 reads MNHEY; CDR2 reads SVGAGI.

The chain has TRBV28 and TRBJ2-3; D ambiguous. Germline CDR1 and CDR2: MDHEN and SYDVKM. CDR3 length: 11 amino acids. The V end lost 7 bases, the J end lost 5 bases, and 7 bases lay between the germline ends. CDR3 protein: CASTGRDTQYF. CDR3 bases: TGTGCCAGCACCGGGCGAGATACGCAGTATTTT.

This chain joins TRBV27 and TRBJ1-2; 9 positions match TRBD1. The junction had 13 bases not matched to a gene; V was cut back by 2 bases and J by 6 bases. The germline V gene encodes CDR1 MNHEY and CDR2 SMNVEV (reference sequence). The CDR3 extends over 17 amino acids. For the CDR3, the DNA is TGTGCCAGCAGTTTAAGCGGGACAGGGTTTTCGGGAGATGGCTACACCTTC. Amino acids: CASSLSGTGFSGDGYTF.

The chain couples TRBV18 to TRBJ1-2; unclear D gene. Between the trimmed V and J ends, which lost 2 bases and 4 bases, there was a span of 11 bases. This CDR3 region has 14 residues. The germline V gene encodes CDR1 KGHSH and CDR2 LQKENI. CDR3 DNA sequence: TGTGCCAGCTCACCATCGCCGGAGGCCTATGGCTACACCTTC. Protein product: CASSPSPEAYGYTF.

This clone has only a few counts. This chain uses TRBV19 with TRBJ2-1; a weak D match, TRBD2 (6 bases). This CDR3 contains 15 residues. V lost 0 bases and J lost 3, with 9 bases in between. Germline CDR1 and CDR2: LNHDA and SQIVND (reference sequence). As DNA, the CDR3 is TGTGCCAGTAGTATAGACAGGGAGGTCTACAATGAGCAGTTCTTC. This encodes CASSIDREVYNEQFF. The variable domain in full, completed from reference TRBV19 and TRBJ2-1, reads DGGITQSPKYLFRKEGQNVTLSCEQNLNHDAMYWYRQDPGQGLRLIYYSQIVNDFQKGDIAEGYSVSREKKESFPLTVTSAQKNPTAFYLCASSIDREVYNEQFFGPGTRLTVL.

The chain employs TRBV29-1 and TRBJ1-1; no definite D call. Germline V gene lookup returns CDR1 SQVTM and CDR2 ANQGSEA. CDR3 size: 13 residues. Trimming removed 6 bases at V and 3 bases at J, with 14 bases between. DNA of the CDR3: TGCAGCGTCCGACCCTGGAGGGACACTGAAGCTTTCTTT. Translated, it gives CSVRPWRDTEAFF.

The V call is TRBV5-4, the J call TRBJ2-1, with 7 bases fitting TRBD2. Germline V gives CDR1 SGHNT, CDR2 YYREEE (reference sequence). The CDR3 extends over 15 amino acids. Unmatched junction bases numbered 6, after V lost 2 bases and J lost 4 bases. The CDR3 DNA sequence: TGTGCCAGCAGCTTTGGCGGGGGTCAGTACAATGAGCAGTTCTTC. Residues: CASSFGGGQYNEQFF.

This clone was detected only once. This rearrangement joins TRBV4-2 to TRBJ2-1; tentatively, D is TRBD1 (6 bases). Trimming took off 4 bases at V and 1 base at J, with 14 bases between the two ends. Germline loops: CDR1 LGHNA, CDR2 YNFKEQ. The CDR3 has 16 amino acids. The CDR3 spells CASSRHRDISYNEQFF. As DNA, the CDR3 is TGTGCCAGCAGCCGACACAGGGATATATCCTACAATGAGCAGTTCTTC.

The CDR3 DNA sequence: TGCAGCGCCGGGGGCCGAGGGAGTTCCTCTGGAAACACCATATATTTT. Protein product: CSAGGRGSSSGNTIYF. This chain links TRBV29-1 with TRBJ1-3, with D possibly TRBD1 on 6 matching bases. The CDR3 sequence is 16 residues long. Germline CDR1 SQVTM, CDR2 ANQGSEA. With 7 bases removed from V and 0 bases from J, the gap between germline ends came to 19 bases.

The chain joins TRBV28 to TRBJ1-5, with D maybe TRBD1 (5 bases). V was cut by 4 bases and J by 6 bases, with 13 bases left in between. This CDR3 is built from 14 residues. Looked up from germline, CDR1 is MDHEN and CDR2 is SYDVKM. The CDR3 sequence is CASSWGEFSQPQHF. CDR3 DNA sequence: TGTGCCAGCAGTTGGGGGGAATTTTCTCAGCCCCAGCATTTT.

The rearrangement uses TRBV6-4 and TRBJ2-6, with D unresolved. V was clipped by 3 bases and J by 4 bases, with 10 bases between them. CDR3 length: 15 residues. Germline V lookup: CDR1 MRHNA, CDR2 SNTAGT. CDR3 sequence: CASSESIEGANVLTF. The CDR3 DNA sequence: TGTGCCAGCAGTGAATCGATCGAGGGGGCCAACGTCCTGACTTTC.

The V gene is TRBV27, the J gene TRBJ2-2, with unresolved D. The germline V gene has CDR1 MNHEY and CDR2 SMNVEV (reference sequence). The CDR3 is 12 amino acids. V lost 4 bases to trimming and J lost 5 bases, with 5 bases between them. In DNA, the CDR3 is TGTGCCAGCAGTTCCGGGACCGGGGAGCTGTTTTTT. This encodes CASSSGTGELFF.

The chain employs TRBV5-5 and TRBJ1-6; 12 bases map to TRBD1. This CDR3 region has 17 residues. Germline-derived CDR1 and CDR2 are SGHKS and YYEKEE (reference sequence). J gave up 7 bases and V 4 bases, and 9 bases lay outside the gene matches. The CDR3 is CASSLGTGGNGNSPLHF. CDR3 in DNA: TGTGCCAGCAGCCTCGGGACAGGGGGCAATGGGAATTCACCCCTCCACTTT.

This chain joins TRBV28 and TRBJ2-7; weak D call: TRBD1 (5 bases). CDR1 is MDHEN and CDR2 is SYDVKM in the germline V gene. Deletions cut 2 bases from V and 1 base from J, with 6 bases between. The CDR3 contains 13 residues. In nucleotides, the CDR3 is TGTGCCAGCAGTTTACAGGGATCCTACGAGCAGTACTTC. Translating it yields CASSLQGSYEQYF.

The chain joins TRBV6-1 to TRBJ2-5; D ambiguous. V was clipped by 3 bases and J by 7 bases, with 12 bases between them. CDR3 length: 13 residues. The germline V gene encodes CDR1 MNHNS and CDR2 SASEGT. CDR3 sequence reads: CASSDHEVGTQYF. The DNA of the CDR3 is TGTGCCAGCAGTGACCATGAGGTCGGGACCCAGTACTTC.

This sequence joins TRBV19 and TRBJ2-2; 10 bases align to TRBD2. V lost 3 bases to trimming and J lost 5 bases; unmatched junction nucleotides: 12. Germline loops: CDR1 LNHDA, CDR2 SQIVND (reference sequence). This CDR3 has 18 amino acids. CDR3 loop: CASSIASIGAGGTGELFF. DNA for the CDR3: TGTGCCAGTAGTATTGCGTCGATTGGAGCGGGAGGGACCGGGGAGCTGTTTTTT.

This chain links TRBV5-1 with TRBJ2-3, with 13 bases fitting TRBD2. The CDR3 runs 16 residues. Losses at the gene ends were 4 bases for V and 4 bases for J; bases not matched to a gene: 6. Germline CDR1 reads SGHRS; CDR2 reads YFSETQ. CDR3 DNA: TGCGCCAGCAGCGATCTGACTAGCGGGAGGCCAGATACGCAGTATTTT. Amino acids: CASSDLTSGRPDTQYF. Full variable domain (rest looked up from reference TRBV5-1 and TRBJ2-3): KAGVTQTPRYLIKTRGQQVTLSCSPISGHRSVSWYQQTPGQGLQFLFEYFSETQRNKGNFPGRFSGRQFSNSRSEMNVSTLELGDSALYLCASSDLTSGRPDTQYFGPGTRLTVL.

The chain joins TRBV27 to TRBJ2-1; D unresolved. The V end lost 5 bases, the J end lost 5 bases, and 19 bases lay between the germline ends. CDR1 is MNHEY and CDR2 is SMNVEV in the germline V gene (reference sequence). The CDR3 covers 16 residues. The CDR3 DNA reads TGTGCCAGCAGTGACCCCGGGCCTCTTACCGACAATGAGCAGTTCTTC. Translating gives CASSDPGPLTDNEQFF.

The CDR3 reads CASSSLQGAHQPQHF. The CDR3 DNA follows: TGTGCCAGCAGTTCGCTACAGGGGGCCCACCAGCCCCAGCATTTT. The chain has TRBV6-5 and TRBJ1-5; TRBD1 matches 9 bases. The CDR3 covers 15 residues. Germline V gives CDR1 MNHEY, CDR2 SVGAGI. V shed 4 bases and J 7 bases; nucleotides not matched to a gene: 8.

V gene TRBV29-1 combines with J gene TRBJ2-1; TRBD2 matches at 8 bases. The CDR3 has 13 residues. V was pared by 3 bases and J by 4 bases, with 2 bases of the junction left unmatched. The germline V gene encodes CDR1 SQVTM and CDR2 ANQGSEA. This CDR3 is CSVDPGGYNEQFF. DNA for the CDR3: TGCAGCGTTGACCCGGGAGGGTACAATGAGCAGTTCTTC.

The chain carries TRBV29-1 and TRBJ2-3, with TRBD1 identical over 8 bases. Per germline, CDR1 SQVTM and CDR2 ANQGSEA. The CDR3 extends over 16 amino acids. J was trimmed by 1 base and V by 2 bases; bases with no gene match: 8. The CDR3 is CSVELDAGGGTDTQYF. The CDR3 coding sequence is TGCAGCGTTGAACTGGATGCAGGGGGCGGCACAGATACGCAGTATTTT.

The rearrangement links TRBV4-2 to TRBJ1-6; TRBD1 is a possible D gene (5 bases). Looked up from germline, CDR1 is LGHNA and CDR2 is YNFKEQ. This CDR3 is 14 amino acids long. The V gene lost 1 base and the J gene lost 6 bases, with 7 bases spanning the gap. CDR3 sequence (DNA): TGTGCCAGCAGCCAAGTCAGGGTTAATTCACCCCTCCACTTT. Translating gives CASSQVRVNSPLHF.

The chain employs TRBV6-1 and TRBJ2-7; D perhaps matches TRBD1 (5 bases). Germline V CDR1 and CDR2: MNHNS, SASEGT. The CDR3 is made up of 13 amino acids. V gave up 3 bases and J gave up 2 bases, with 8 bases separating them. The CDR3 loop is CASSDRDPYEQYF. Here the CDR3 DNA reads TGTGCCAGCAGTGACAGGGATCCCTACGAGCAGTACTTC.

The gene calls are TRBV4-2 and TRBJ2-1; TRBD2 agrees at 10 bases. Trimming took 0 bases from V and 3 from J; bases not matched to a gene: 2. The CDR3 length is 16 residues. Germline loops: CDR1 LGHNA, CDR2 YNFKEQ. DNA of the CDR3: TGTGCCAGCAGCCAAGATCGGACTAGCGGCTACAATGAGCAGTTCTTC. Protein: CASSQDRTSGYNEQFF.

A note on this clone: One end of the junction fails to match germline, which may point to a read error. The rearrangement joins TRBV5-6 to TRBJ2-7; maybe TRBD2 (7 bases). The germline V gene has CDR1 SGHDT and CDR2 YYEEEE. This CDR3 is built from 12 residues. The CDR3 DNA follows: TGTGCCAGCAGCCTAGGTCGGGGGGCAGAGAACTTC. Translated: CASSLGRGAENF. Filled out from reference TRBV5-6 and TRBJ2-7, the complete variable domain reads DAGVTQSPTHLIKTRGQQVTLRCSPKSGHDTVSWYQQALGQGPQFIFQYYEEEERQRGNFPDRFSGHQFPNYSSELNVNALLLGDSALYLCASSLGRGAENFGPGTRLTVT.

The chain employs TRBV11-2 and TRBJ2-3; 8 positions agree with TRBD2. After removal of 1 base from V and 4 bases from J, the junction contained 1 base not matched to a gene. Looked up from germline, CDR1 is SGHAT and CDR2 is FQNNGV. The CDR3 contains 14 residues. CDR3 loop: CASSLAGGPDTQYF. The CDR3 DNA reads TGTGCCAGCAGCTTAGCGGGAGGGCCAGATACGCAGTATTTT.

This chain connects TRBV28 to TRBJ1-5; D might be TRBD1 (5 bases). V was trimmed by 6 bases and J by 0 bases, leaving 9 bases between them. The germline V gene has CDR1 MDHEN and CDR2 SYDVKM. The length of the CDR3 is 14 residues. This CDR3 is CASSDRLSNQPQHF. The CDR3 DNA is TGTGCCAGCAGCGACAGACTTAGCAATCAGCCCCAGCATTTT.

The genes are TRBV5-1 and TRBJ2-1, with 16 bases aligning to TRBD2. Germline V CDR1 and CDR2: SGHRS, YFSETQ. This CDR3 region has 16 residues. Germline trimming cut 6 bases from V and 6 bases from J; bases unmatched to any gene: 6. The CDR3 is CASTMGLAGGSNEQFF. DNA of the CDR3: TGCGCCAGCACCATGGGACTAGCGGGGGGGAGCAATGAGCAGTTCTTC.

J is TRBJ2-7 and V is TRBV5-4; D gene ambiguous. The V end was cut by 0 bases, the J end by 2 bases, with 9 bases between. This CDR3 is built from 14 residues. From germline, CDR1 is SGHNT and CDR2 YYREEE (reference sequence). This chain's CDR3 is CASSLGANPYEQYF. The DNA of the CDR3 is TGTGCCAGCAGCTTGGGGGCAAATCCCTACGAGCAGTACTTC.